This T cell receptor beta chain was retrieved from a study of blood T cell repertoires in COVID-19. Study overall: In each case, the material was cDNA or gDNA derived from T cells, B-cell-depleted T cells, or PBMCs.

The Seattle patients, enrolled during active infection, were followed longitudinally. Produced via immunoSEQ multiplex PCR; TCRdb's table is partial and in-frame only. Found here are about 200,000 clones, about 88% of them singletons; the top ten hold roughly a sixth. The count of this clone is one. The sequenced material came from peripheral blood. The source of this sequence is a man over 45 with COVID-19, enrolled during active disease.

The DNA for the CDR3 is TGTGCCAGCAGCTTAGATAACCTAGACACTGAAGCTTTCTTT. Translated, it gives CASSLDNLDTEAFF. This rearrangement joins TRBV11-2 to TRBJ1-1, with D unresolved. Germline values: CDR1 SGHAT, CDR2 FQNNGV. The length of the CDR3 is 14 residues. V gave up 0 bases and J gave up 3 bases, with 8 bases separating them. Full variable domain (missing parts from reference TRBV11-2 and TRBJ1-1): EAGVAQSPRYKIIEKRQSVAFWCNPISGHATLYWYQQILGQGPKLLIQFQNNGVVDDSQLPKDRFSAERLKGVDSTLKIQPAKLEDSAVYLCASSLDNLDTEAFFGQGTRLTVV.